The present T cell receptor (beta chain) was sequenced within a study of shared clonotypes between healthy human individuals. Whole-study findings and limits: Estimated richness was generally greater in naive than memory subsets.

With regard to this clone: Its antigen is currently unknown. Relative to the germline gene, one junction end is altered; a read error may explain this.

The assay was immunoSEQ multiplex PCR, and TCRdb's table has in-frame clones only and misses some. The sample records more than 2 million clones, 95% being singletons. Healthy adults negative for HIV, lacking recent acute infections or vaccinations, served as donors. CDR3 length: 14 residues. Germline V CDR1 and CDR2: LNHNV, YYDKDF (reference sequence). The rearrangement uses TRBV15 and TRBJ1-2; D not resolved. The sequencing sample was made of naive CD4+ T cells sorted from blood. The subset here: CD45RA+ positively selected. This clonotype originated in a man younger than 30 in good health. The CDR3 here is CATSRGAQTYRYTF. The CDR3 DNA is TGTGCCACCAGCAGAGGGGCACAGACCTATCGCTACACCTTC.